The 20 T cell receptor beta chains listed next were all sequenced from one sample in a study of T cells after somatic rescue of genetic block. This table comes from immunoSEQ multiplex PCR, and its TCRdb copy is limited to in-frame clones, with some not included. This sample carries roughly 55,000 clones, 90% to 96% of them seen once, and the ten largest clones take about 0.075%. Sequences were obtained from peripheral blood mononuclear cells (PBMCs). These receptors were collected from a child younger than two.

This chain links TRBV5-1 with TRBJ2-6, with 9 bases that match TRBD1. Germline V gene sequence: CDR1 SGHRS, CDR2 YFSETQ. The CDR3 covers 16 residues. V dropped 5 bases and J dropped 0; count of bases not matched to a gene: 3. CDR3 loop: CASRQGAHSGANVLTF. The CDR3 coding sequence is TGCGCCAGCAGACAGGGGGCCCACTCTGGGGCCAACGTCCTGACTTTC.

V gene TRBV4-2 combines with J gene TRBJ1-3; 8 bases line up with TRBD1. Germline CDR1 is LGHNA and CDR2 is YNFKEQ. The CDR3 spans 15 residues. Trimming removed 5 bases from V and 4 bases from J; junction bases left unmatched: 7. The CDR3 sequence: CASSGHRGNGNTIYF. The CDR3 DNA is TGTGCCAGCAGCGGACACAGGGGGAACGGAAACACCATATATTTT.

CDR3 in DNA: TGTGCCATCAGTGAGTCGGCCGGGGGCTATATTGAGCAGTTCTTC. It codes for CAISESAGGYIEQFF. This chain uses TRBV10-3 with TRBJ2-1; D is tentatively TRBD1 or TRBD2 (6 bases each). CDR3 size: 15 residues. Per germline, CDR1 ENHRY and CDR2 SYGVKD. Trimming cost V 0 bases and J 9 bases, with 15 bases left between them.

This chain connects TRBV28 to TRBJ2-4, with 9 bases lining up with TRBD2. Germline CDR1 is MDHEN and CDR2 is SYDVKM. The CDR3 is 17 residues long. J lost 0 bases, V lost 4 bases, and 7 bases had no gene match. The chain's CDR3 is CASSSASGRLAKNIQYF. CDR3 DNA: TGTGCCAGCAGTTCCGCCAGCGGGAGGTTAGCCAAAAACATTCAGTACTTC.

The chain recombines TRBV7-9 with TRBJ2-7; 13 nucleotides agree with TRBD2. With 5 bases clipped from V and 1 base from J, the junction kept 5 bases outside the gene matches. Germline V lookup: CDR1 SEHNR, CDR2 FQNEAQ (reference sequence). The CDR3 consists of 16 residues. In nucleotides, the CDR3 is TGTGCCAGCAGCAGTGCGGGACTAGCGGGATCCTACGAGCAGTACTTC. This gives the protein CASSSAGLAGSYEQYF.

The rearrangement joins TRBV5-4 to TRBJ2-2; possible D gene TRBD2, 5 bases. V dropped 4 bases and J dropped 5 bases, with 12 bases sitting between them. This CDR3 spans 14 amino acids. The germline V gene has CDR1 SGHNT and CDR2 YYREEE (reference sequence). The CDR3 region is CASSLRGPTGELFF. CDR3 nucleotide sequence: TGTGCCAGCAGCCTAAGAGGGCCAACCGGGGAGCTGTTTTTT.

This chain connects TRBV10-2 to TRBJ2-7; 11 bases align to TRBD1. V lost 1 base, J lost 5 bases, and 4 bases stayed unmatched. CDR1 is WSHSY, CDR2 SAAADI, per germline. The CDR3 is 15 amino acids. Written as DNA, the CDR3 is TGCGCCAGCAGTGAGTGGGGACAGGGGGAAAACGAGCAGTACTTC. It is translated as CASSEWGQGENEQYF.

The gene calls are TRBV28 and TRBJ1-3; no clear D gene. From germline, CDR1 is MDHEN and CDR2 SYDVKM. The V and J ends lost 2 bases and 0 bases respectively, with 2 bases between them. The length of the CDR3 is 13 residues. The CDR3 nucleotides are TGTGCCAGCAGTTTACACTCTGGAAACACCATATATTTT. Translating gives CASSLHSGNTIYF.

CDR3 bases: TGCGCCAGCAGCCAAATAACTATCGACAATGAGCAGTTCTTC. Its protein is CASSQITIDNEQFF. V gene TRBV4-1 combines with J gene TRBJ2-1; D not resolved. This CDR3 spans 14 amino acids. Germline V lookup: CDR1 MGHRA, CDR2 YSYEKL. Deletions cut 2 bases from V and 5 bases from J, with 10 bases between.

The chain has TRBV11-3 and TRBJ2-3; tentative D call: TRBD1 (6 bases). V was shortened by 0 bases and J by 5 bases, with 12 bases between the two germline ends. Germline CDR1 SGHNT, CDR2 YENEEA. This CDR3 is built from 15 residues. The chain's CDR3 is CASSLDAGALDTQYF. In DNA, the CDR3 is TGTGCCAGCAGCTTAGATGCAGGGGCATTAGATACGCAGTATTTT. The full variable domain, with the rest looked up from reference TRBV11-3 and TRBJ2-3, is EAGVVQSPRYKIIEKKQPVAFWCNPISGHNTLYWYLQNLGQGPELLIRYENEEAVDDSQLPKDRFSAERLKGVDSTLKIQPAELGDSAVYLCASSLDAGALDTQYFGPGTRLTVL.

V and J are TRBV12-5 and TRBJ2-7; 7 nucleotides match TRBD1. The CDR3 is 13 residues long. Losses at the gene ends were 3 bases for V and 3 bases for J; bases not matched to a gene: 2. Germline CDR1 is LGHNT and CDR2 is FRNRAP. CDR3 protein: CASGLGTDYEQYF. The CDR3 bases are TGTGCTAGTGGTTTAGGGACAGACTACGAGCAGTACTTC.

The chain recombines TRBV4-1 with TRBJ2-1, with 9 bases aligning to TRBD2. J lost 4 bases, V lost 0 bases, and 4 bases had no gene match. CDR3 size: 16 residues. Looked up from germline, CDR1 is MGHRA and CDR2 is YSYEKL. As DNA, the CDR3 is TGCGCCAGCAGCCAAGATATGGCGGGAGGGTACAATGAGCAGTTCTTC. This gives the protein CASSQDMAGGYNEQFF.

The V call is TRBV10-3, the J call TRBJ2-5; 12 bases match TRBD2. CDR1 ENHRY and CDR2 SYGVKD come from the germline V gene. The CDR3 length is 15 residues. V lost 6 bases to trimming and J lost 4 bases; unmatched junction nucleotides: 6. CDR3 in amino acids: CAIRSTSGSPETQYF. DNA of the CDR3: TGTGCCATCAGGTCGACTAGCGGGAGCCCAGAGACCCAGTACTTC.

The rearrangement uses TRBV6-6 and TRBJ2-7; perhaps TRBD1 as D (6 bases). This CDR3 spans 14 amino acids. V lost 2 bases to trimming and J lost 2 bases, with 10 bases between them. The germline CDR1 and CDR2 sequences are MNHNY and SVGAGI (reference sequence). The CDR3 bases are TGTGCCAGCAGTTACGGGGCAGGGGCCTACGAGCAGTACTTC. Amino acid sequence: CASSYGAGAYEQYF.

The rearrangement joins TRBV7-2 to TRBJ1-5; D remains ambiguous. V lost 6 bases and J 1 base, leaving 7 bases between the germline ends. The germline CDR1 and CDR2 sequences are SGHTA and FQGNSA. This CDR3 spans 13 amino acids. CDR3 nucleotides: TGTGCCAGCAGACTCAACAGCAATCAGCCCCAGCATTTT. The encoded protein is CASRLNSNQPQHF.

This chain uses TRBV7-9 with TRBJ2-1; TRBD2 matches at 8 bases. Germline CDR1 and CDR2: SEHNR and FQNEAQ (reference sequence). V was pared by 4 bases and J by 2 bases, with 4 bases of the junction left unmatched. The CDR3 consists of 15 residues. CDR3 bases: TGTGCCAGCAGCTCCCCGGGACTAGCCTACAATGAGCAGTTCTTC. It is translated as CASSSPGLAYNEQFF.

V is TRBV21-1 and J is TRBJ1-3. TRBV21-1 is a known pseudogene. This CDR3 region has 14 residues. The CDR3 nucleotides read TGTGCCAGCTGGGACGGTGTCTCTGGAAACACCATATATTTT. The encoded protein is CASWDGVSGNTIYF.

The chain couples TRBV20-1 to TRBJ2-5; D remains ambiguous. Deletions cut 6 bases from V and 4 bases from J, with 9 bases between. The CDR3 is 11 amino acids. Per the germline V gene, CDR1 is DFQATT and CDR2 is SNEGSKA (reference sequence). This CDR3 reads CSALSPETQYF. In DNA, the CDR3 is TGCAGTGCCTTATCCCCAGAGACCCAGTACTTC.

The J gene is TRBJ1-5, the V gene TRBV6-1; no clear D. CDR1 and CDR2 from the germline V gene are MNHNS and SASEGT. V was pared by 7 bases and J by 2 bases, with 6 bases between. The CDR3 is made up of 12 amino acids. The CDR3 nucleotides are TGTGCCAGCAAACAAGGCAATCAGCCCCAGCATTTT. It yields the protein CASKQGNQPQHF.

J is TRBJ1-2 and V is TRBV2, with D tentatively TRBD1 (5 bases). This CDR3 is 14 amino acids long. V lost 0 bases and J 8 bases, leaving 13 bases between the germline ends. CDR1 and CDR2 (germline): SNHLY, FYNNEI. The CDR3 DNA follows: TGTGCCAGCAGTGAAGCGGAGGGGCGCAGGGGCTACACCTTC. It specifies CASSEAEGRRGYTF. The whole variable domain, remainder taken from reference TRBV2 and TRBJ1-2, is EPEVTQTPSHQVTQMGQEVILRCVPISNHLYFYWYRQILGQKVEFLVSFYNNEISEKSEIFDDQFSVERPDGSNFTLKIRSTKLEDSAMYFCASSEAEGRRGYTFGSGTRLTVV.